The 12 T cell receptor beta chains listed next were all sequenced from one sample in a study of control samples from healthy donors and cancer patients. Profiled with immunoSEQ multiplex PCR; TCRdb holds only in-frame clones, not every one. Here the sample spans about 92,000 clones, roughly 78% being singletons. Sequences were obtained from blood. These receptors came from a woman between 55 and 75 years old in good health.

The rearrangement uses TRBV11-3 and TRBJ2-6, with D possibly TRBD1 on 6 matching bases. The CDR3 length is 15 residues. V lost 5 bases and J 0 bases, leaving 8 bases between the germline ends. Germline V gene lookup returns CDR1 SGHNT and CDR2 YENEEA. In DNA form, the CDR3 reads TGTGCCAGCAGCGCGGACAGCTCTGGGGCCAACGTCCTGACTTTC. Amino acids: CASSADSSGANVLTF.

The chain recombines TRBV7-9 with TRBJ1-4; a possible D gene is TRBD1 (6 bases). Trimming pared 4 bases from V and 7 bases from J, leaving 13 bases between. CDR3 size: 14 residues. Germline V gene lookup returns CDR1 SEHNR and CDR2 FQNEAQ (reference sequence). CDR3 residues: CASSSPQGGEKLFF. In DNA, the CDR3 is TGTGCCAGCAGCTCCCCACAGGGAGGTGAAAAACTGTTTTTT.

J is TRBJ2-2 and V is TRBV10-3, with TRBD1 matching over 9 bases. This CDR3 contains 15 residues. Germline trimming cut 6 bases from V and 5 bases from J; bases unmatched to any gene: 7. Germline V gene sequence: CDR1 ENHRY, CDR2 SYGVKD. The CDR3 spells CAIRAGTGLTGELFF. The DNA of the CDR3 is TGTGCCATCAGGGCCGGGACAGGGTTAACCGGGGAGCTGTTTTTT.

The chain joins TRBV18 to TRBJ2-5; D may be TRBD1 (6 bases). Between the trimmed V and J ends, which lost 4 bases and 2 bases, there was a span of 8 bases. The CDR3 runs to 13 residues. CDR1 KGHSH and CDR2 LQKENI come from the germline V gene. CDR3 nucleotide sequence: TGTGCCAGCTCACTTCAGGGGCAAGAGACCCAGTACTTC. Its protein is CASSLQGQETQYF.

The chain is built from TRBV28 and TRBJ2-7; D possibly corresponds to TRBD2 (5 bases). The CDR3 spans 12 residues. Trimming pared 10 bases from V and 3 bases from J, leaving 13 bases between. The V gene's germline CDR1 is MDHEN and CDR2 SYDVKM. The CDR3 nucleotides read TGTGCCACTTCGGACGGACTCTACGAGCAGTACTTC. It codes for CATSDGLYEQYF.

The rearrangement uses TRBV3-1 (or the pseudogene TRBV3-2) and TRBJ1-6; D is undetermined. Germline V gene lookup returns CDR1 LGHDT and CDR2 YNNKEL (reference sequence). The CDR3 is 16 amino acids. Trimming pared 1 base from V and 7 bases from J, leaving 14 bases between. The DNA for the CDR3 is TGTGCCAGCAGCCAAGTTGGGTGGGGAGGGAATTCACCCCTCCACTTT. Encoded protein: CASSQVGWGGNSPLHF.

CDR3 sequence reads: CASSQTGEMGSPLHF. The CDR3 bases are TGTGCCAGCAGCCAAACAGGGGAAATGGGTTCACCCCTCCACTTT. The chain uses TRBV27 and TRBJ1-6; 7 bases match TRBD1. The length of the CDR3 is 15 residues. Germline V gene data show CDR1 as MNHEY and CDR2 as SMNVEV (reference sequence). Trimming cost V 6 bases and J 9 bases; bases outside gene matches: 11.

CDR3 sequence (DNA): TGCAGCGCCCAGTGGGGGAACTATGGCTACACCTTC. Translating gives CSAQWGNYGYTF. The V and J genes are TRBV29-1 and TRBJ1-2, with D perhaps matching TRBD1 (5 bases). CDR1 and CDR2 (germline): SQVTM, ANQGSEA. V was pared by 7 bases and J by 2 bases, with 11 bases between. CDR3 length equals 12 residues. Drawing the rest from reference TRBV29-1 and TRBJ1-2, the complete variable domain is SAVISQKPSRDICQRGTSLTIQCQVDSQVTMMFWYRQQPGQSLTLIATANQGSEATYESGFVIDKFPISRPNLTFSTLTVSNMSPEDSSIYLCSAQWGNYGYTFGSGTRLTVV.

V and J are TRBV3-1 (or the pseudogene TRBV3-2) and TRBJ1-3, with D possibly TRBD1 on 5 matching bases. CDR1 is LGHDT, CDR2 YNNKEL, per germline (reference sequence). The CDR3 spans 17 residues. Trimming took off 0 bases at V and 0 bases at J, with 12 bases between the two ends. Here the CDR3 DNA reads TGTGCCAGCAGCCAAGACTTGGGACCGCACTCTGGAAACACCATATATTTT. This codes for CASSQDLGPHSGNTIYF.

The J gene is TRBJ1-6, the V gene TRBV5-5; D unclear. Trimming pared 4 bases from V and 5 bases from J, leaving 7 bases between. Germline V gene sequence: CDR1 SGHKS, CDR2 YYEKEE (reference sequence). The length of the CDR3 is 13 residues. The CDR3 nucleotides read TGTGCCAGCAGCGGCCCGGATAATTCACCCCTCCACTTT. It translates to CASSGPDNSPLHF.

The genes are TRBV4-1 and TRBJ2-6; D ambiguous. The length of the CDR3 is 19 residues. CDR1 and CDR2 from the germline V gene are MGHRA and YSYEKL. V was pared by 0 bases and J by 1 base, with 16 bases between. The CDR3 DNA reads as TGCGCCAGCAGCCAAGATCCGAGGCGGCAGGTGTCTGGGGCCAACGTCCTGACTTTC. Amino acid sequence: CASSQDPRRQVSGANVLTF.

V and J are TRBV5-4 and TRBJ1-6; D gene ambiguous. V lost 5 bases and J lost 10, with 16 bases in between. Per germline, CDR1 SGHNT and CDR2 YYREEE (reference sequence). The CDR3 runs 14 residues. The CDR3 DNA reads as TGTGCCAGCAGTTCTACCCTCCCGGTATCACCCCTCCACTTT. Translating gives CASSSTLPVSPLHF.